This TCR beta chain was identified during a study of blood T cells in healthy people across ages. The CDR3 sequence is 14 residues long. Germline lookup yields CDR1 LNHNV and CDR2 YYDKDF (reference sequence). Trimming took 5 bases from V and 1 from J, leaving 11 bases between them. A second about 6 to 12 cycle PCR used barcoded and J-beta primers. TCRdb reanalysed the 5' RACE reads using MiXCR and keeps one entry per CDR3 protein. The sample comprises 700,000 to 900,000 distinct CDR3 sequences, approximately 55% of which are singletons, and approximately 40% rests with the top ten. The specimen sequenced was blood. This receptor was taken from a man older than 75 in good health. This chain uses TRBV15 with TRBJ2-5, with no clear D. The CDR3 region is CATSVGGSQETQYF. The DNA of the CDR3 is TGTGCCACCAGCGTGGGCGGATCCCAAGAGACCCAGTACTTC.